What follows describes a single T cell receptor beta chain. Between the trimmed V and J ends, which lost 5 bases and 1 base, there was a span of 14 bases. The CDR3 extends over 15 amino acids. The V gene's germline CDR1 is SEHNR and CDR2 FQNEAQ (reference sequence). This record belongs to a study of T cells in Graves' hyperthyroidism and ophthalmopathy. RNA transcripts served as the template for amplifying TCR beta CDR3 regions. RT-PCR in the first round (using the HTBI primer set) targeted the TCR CDR3. TCRdb passed the multiplex PCR reads through MiXCR, listing each CDR3 protein once. The table shows approximately 330,000 distinct CDR3 sequences, with roughly an eighth occurring only once.

The origin of this receptor is a woman in her thirties or forties with Graves' ophthalmopathy. This chain connects TRBV7-9 to TRBJ1-1; D gene ambiguous. The sequencing input was blood. The CDR3 bases are TGTGCCAGCAGCCCACGGCCCAGTGGGAACACTGAAGCTTTCTTT. Protein: CASSPRPSGNTEAFF.